Below, 28 T cell receptor beta chains from the same sample are listed, as sequenced in a study of PD-L1 blockade in urothelial cancer. Profiled with immunoSEQ multiplex PCR; TCRdb holds only in-frame clones, not every one. The table includes fewer than 35,000 clones, 75% to 90% detected once. The starting material was PBMCs, obtained around atezolizumab (anti-PD-L1) treatment. The receptors shown here come from a man in his fifties with urothelial cancer.

The chain has TRBV5-1 and TRBJ1-3, with 8 bases fitting TRBD1. The germline V gene has CDR1 SGHRS and CDR2 YFSETQ. The trim removed 2 bases at V and 4 bases at J, leaving 5 bases unmatched. The CDR3 has 15 amino acids. CDR3 DNA: TGCGCCAGCAGCTTCCAGGGGGCGGTCGGAAACACCATATATTTT. It is translated as CASSFQGAVGNTIYF.

This rearrangement joins TRBV6-1 to TRBJ1-1, with D unresolved. This CDR3 has 13 residues. CDR1 and CDR2 (germline): MNHNS, SASEGT. Trimming took off 1 base at V and 5 bases at J, with 8 bases between the two ends. CDR3 residues: CASSEVGETEAFF. Here the CDR3 DNA reads TGTGCCAGCAGTGAAGTCGGGGAAACTGAAGCTTTCTTT.

In this sample, this clone turned up a few times. J is TRBJ1-6 and V is TRBV2; 7 positions match TRBD1. The CDR3 sequence is 14 residues long. CDR1 and CDR2 from the germline V gene are SNHLY and FYNNEI. J was trimmed by 4 bases and V by 5 bases; bases with no gene match: 2. CDR3 DNA sequence: TGTGCCAGCAGTTCGGACAGGTATAATTCACCCCTCCACTTT. Protein: CASSSDRYNSPLHF.

The CDR3 region has the DNA TGTGCCAGTAGTAAAACTCAGGGGCAGTACACCGGGGAGCTGTTTTTT. Protein sequence: CASSKTQGQYTGELFF. The J gene is TRBJ2-2, the V gene TRBV19, with a possible D match to TRBD1 (6 bases). Between the trimmed V and J ends, which lost 4 bases and 3 bases, there was a span of 15 bases. Germline lookup yields CDR1 LNHDA and CDR2 SQIVND (reference sequence). This CDR3 contains 16 residues.

In DNA form, the CDR3 reads TGTGCCAGCAGTGACAGCTCTGGGGCCAACGTCCTGACTTTC. Its translation is CASSDSSGANVLTF. The gene calls are TRBV25-1 and TRBJ2-6; D gene ambiguous. This CDR3 is built from 14 residues. Trimming shortened V by 3 bases and J by 0 bases, and 3 bases separated the two germline ends. Germline V gives CDR1 MGHDK, CDR2 SYGVNS. Filled out from reference TRBV25-1 and TRBJ2-6, the complete variable domain reads EADIYQTPRYLVIGTGKKITLECSQTMGHDKMYWYQQDPGMELHLIHYSYGVNSTEKGDLSSESTVSRIRTEHFPLTLESARPSHTSQYLCASSDSSGANVLTFGAGSRLTVL.

V gene TRBV11-2 combines with J gene TRBJ1-6; D not certain. The germline V gene encodes CDR1 SGHAT and CDR2 FQNNGV. This CDR3 is 16 amino acids long. Trimming removed 5 bases at V and 5 bases at J, with 16 bases between. The DNA for the CDR3 is TGTGCCAGCAGCCCCCCGCCGGGTCCTAATAATTCACCCCTCCACTTT. Encoded protein: CASSPPPGPNNSPLHF.

The V gene is TRBV15, the J gene TRBJ1-6; TRBD1 agrees at 10 bases. This CDR3 is 15 amino acids long. The V and J ends lost 4 bases and 8 bases, in that order; junction bases with no gene match: 5. Looked up from germline, CDR1 is LNHNV and CDR2 is YYDKDF (reference sequence). CDR3 in DNA: TGTGCCACCAGCACCTCTGGGACAGGGGATTCACCCCTCCACTTT. It translates to CATSTSGTGDSPLHF.

This clone has only one observation. V usage is TRBV5-1 and J usage is TRBJ2-7; D possibly corresponds to TRBD2 (5 bases). Germline V CDR1 and CDR2: SGHRS, YFSETQ. The length of the CDR3 is 14 residues. The V end lost 4 bases, the J end lost 2 bases, and 13 bases lay between the germline ends. As DNA, the CDR3 is TGCGCCAGCAGCGACGGCCCCGGGACCTACGAGCAGTACTTC. It is translated as CASSDGPGTYEQYF.

This clone turned up a few times. V usage is TRBV27 and J usage is TRBJ1-4; D might be TRBD1 (5 bases). This CDR3 has 14 residues. The germline gives CDR1 MNHEY, CDR2 SMNVEV (reference sequence). Trimming left V 6 bases short and J 5 bases short, with 13 bases between. CDR3 coding DNA: TGTGCCAGCAGATTGACAGTTGTAAATGAAAAACTGTTTTTT. Translated: CASRLTVVNEKLFF.

The chain combines TRBV2 with TRBJ2-7, with 8 bases fitting TRBD1. The junction had 4 bases not matched to a gene; V was cut back by 6 bases and J by 0 bases. This CDR3 is built from 14 residues. The germline V gene has CDR1 SNHLY and CDR2 FYNNEI. DNA for the CDR3: TGTGCCAGCAGGGGACAGGTCAGCTCCTACGAGCAGTACTTC. Translated, it gives CASRGQVSSYEQYF.

This chain connects TRBV10-3 to TRBJ2-5; TRBD2 agrees at 7 bases. CDR3 length: 13 amino acids. V was clipped by 6 bases and J by 5 bases; unmatched bases: 6. CDR1 is ENHRY and CDR2 is SYGVKD in the germline V gene. The CDR3: CAIRDTGRETQYF. CDR3 DNA: TGTGCCATCAGGGACACCGGGAGGGAGACCCAGTACTTC.

This clone was recorded a few times. The rearrangement joins TRBV15 to TRBJ1-1; 8 positions agree with TRBD1. CDR3 length equals 15 residues. Germline loops: CDR1 LNHNV, CDR2 YYDKDF (reference sequence). Germline trimming cut 0 bases from V and 4 bases from J; bases unmatched to any gene: 4. The CDR3 sequence: CATSRDQGAVTEAFF. CDR3 nucleotide sequence: TGTGCCACCAGCAGAGACCAGGGGGCAGTCACTGAAGCTTTCTTT.

The CDR3 protein is CASSPLAAGYKEKLFF. The CDR3 region has the DNA TGTGCCAGCAGCCCCCTAGCGGCGGGCTATAAGGAAAAACTGTTTTTT. This chain connects TRBV9 to TRBJ1-4; no clear D gene. Per the germline V gene, CDR1 is SGDLS and CDR2 is YYNGEE. The CDR3 loop spans 16 amino acids. V lost 4 bases and J lost 8, with 21 bases in between.

V and J are TRBV5-8 and TRBJ1-5; D is unresolved. From germline, CDR1 is SGHTS and CDR2 YDEGEE. V lost 2 bases, J lost 2 bases, and 11 bases lay in between. The CDR3 sequence is 15 residues long. The CDR3 region is CASSFRLGGNQPQHF. The CDR3 DNA is TGTGCCAGCAGCTTTCGGTTGGGAGGCAATCAGCCCCAGCATTTT.

The chain recombines TRBV5-5 with TRBJ2-7; no definite D call. V shed 4 bases and J shed 0 bases, with 11 bases lying between them. This CDR3 is 14 amino acids long. CDR1 SGHKS and CDR2 YYEKEE come from the germline V gene (reference sequence). The CDR3 DNA follows: TGTGCCAGCAGCGCCTTTACAGCCTCCTACGAGCAGTACTTC. Its protein is CASSAFTASYEQYF.

This chain connects TRBV2 to TRBJ1-6; the D is unclear. The CDR3 loop spans 15 amino acids. V was clipped by 6 bases and J by 8 bases, with 17 bases between them. Germline assignment: CDR1 SNHLY and CDR2 FYNNEI. The CDR3 bases are TGTGCCAGCAGACTCCTGCCGGGAGAGTATTCACCCCTCCACTTT. Translating it yields CASRLLPGEYSPLHF.

Comment on this clone: This may be a read error: a much more frequent sequence differs by one nucleotide. J is TRBJ1-1 and V is TRBV7-2, with D possibly matching TRBD1 (6 bases). Germline CDR1 reads SGHTA; CDR2 reads FQGNSA. This CDR3 is 12 amino acids long. V lost 1 base and J 11 bases, leaving 11 bases between the germline ends. The CDR3 DNA is TGTGCCAGCAGCTTAGAGGGGGGGGCTGCTTTCTTT. Translation: CASSLEGGAAFF.

The chain joins TRBV2 to TRBJ1-5, with a tentative D call TRBD1 (6 bases). The CDR3 extends over 15 amino acids. Trimming pared 2 bases from V and 3 bases from J, leaving 11 bases between. Germline V lookup: CDR1 SNHLY, CDR2 FYNNEI. The CDR3 reads CASSESRGYNQPQHF. In DNA form, the CDR3 reads TGTGCCAGCAGTGAATCGAGGGGGTACAATCAGCCCCAGCATTTT.

The chain couples TRBV6-1 to TRBJ2-1, with TRBD2 matching 12 bases. Germline V lookup: CDR1 MNHNS, CDR2 SASEGT. CDR3 size: 15 residues. J was trimmed by 4 bases and V by 5 bases; bases with no gene match: 3. The CDR3 here is CASSWTSGAYNEQFF. CDR3 DNA sequence: TGTGCCAGCAGTTGGACTAGCGGGGCGTACAATGAGCAGTTCTTC.

The chain carries TRBV30 and TRBJ2-7, with D uncertain. The V and J ends lost 1 base and 2 bases respectively, with 12 bases between them. The germline CDR1 and CDR2 sequences are GTSNPN and SVGIG (reference sequence). The CDR3 sequence is 14 residues long. The CDR3 here is CAWSERIPPYEQYF. CDR3 DNA: TGTGCCTGGAGTGAGAGGATTCCTCCCTACGAGCAGTACTTC.

This clone has more than one count but fewer than ten. V usage is TRBV6-1 and J usage is TRBJ1-3; maybe TRBD1 (5 bases). CDR3 length: 16 residues. Trimming removed 1 base at V and 1 base at J, with 11 bases between. CDR1 MNHNS and CDR2 SASEGT come from the germline V gene. The CDR3 spells CASSEGPGTSGNTIYF. The CDR3, as DNA: TGTGCCAGCAGTGAAGGGCCAGGGACTTCTGGAAACACCATATATTTT.

This clone was observed a few times. The chain employs TRBV5-4 and TRBJ2-3; tentative D call: TRBD2 (5 bases). V was cut by 3 bases and J by 1 base, with 9 bases left in between. In germline, CDR1 is SGHNT, CDR2 YYREEE (reference sequence). The CDR3 spans 14 residues. The CDR3 region is CASSSSGGTDTQYF. The CDR3 DNA reads TGTGCCAGCAGCTCCTCCGGGGGCACAGATACGCAGTATTTT.

The J gene is TRBJ2-7, the V gene TRBV30, with 9 bases matching TRBD2. J gave up 6 bases and V 8 bases, and 5 bases lay outside the gene matches. Per germline, CDR1 GTSNPN and CDR2 SVGIG (reference sequence). This CDR3 spans 11 amino acids. DNA of the CDR3: TGTGCCGGGACTAGCCGAAGCGAGCAGTACTTC. Protein: CAGTSRSEQYF.

This rearrangement joins TRBV7-9 to TRBJ2-7; D is unresolved. Trimming took off 3 bases at V and 4 bases at J, with 7 bases between the two ends. Germline V gene lookup returns CDR1 SEHNR and CDR2 FQNEAQ (reference sequence). The CDR3 contains 12 residues. This CDR3 is CASSLVRYEQYF. The CDR3, as DNA: TGTGCCAGCAGCTTGGTCAGGTACGAGCAGTACTTC.

The count of this clone is one. The chain links TRBV5-1 to TRBJ1-6; maybe TRBD1 (6 bases). In germline, CDR1 is SGHRS, CDR2 YFSETQ. The CDR3 runs 14 residues. The V end was cut by 4 bases, the J end by 11 bases, with 16 bases between. The CDR3 protein is CASSPSGGATPLHF. The CDR3 region has the DNA TGCGCCAGCAGCCCTTCGGGGGGGGCGACACCCCTCCACTTT.

CDR3 coding DNA: TGCGCCAGCAGCCTACGCCCTTTGGGGGGGGAGGCAGATACGCAGTATTTT. As protein: CASSLRPLGGEADTQYF. The chain has TRBV5-1 and TRBJ2-3; 7 positions match TRBD2. With V trimmed by 4 bases and J by 4 bases, 15 bases remained unmatched. Germline-derived CDR1 and CDR2 are SGHRS and YFSETQ. The CDR3 contains 17 residues.

J is TRBJ1-5 and V is TRBV5-1; 7 bases align to TRBD1. This CDR3 comprises 14 residues. Germline trimming cut 5 bases from V and 2 bases from J; bases unmatched to any gene: 4. Germline V CDR1 and CDR2: SGHRS, YFSETQ. The CDR3 sequence is CASRTGIGNQPQHF. The DNA for the CDR3 is TGCGCCAGCAGGACAGGGATCGGCAATCAGCCCCAGCATTTT.

This clone was observed a few times. This sequence joins TRBV10-3 and TRBJ1-1; tentatively, D is TRBD1 (6 bases). Trimming left V 7 bases short and J 6 bases short, with 15 bases between. The CDR3 sequence is 13 residues long. Germline V gene lookup returns CDR1 ENHRY and CDR2 SYGVKD. The CDR3 DNA reads as TGTGCCATCAAGGACAGACTGGGCGCTGAAGCTTTCTTT. Residues: CAIKDRLGAEAFF.